A selection of T cell receptor beta chains follows, all from one sample in a study of vaccination and CD4 T cells after COVID-19. The antigens for these receptors are not known. TCRdb recomputed calls from the PCR reads with MiXCR, one row per CDR3 protein. This repertoire shows about 19,000 distinct CDR3 sequences, around half found once; its top ten account for about 10%. Sequencing used CD4+ T cells from blood, cultured in vitro, obtained before SARS-CoV-2 vaccination. These receptors came from a human donor who had recovered from COVID-19. Both conserved end residues are part of each CDR3. The order of the fields is D gene, V gene, J gene, clone size, CDR3 protein, CDR3 DNA. The D gene is left open where the match is weak. Clone size is not always given. Where it is, it says once, few, many or a class for expanded clones.

D: -; V: TRBV27; J: TRBJ2-3; size: -; CDR3: CASTALGGASTDTQYF; DNA: TGTGCCAGCACCGCTTTGGGCGGGGCTAGCACAGATACGCAGTATTTT
D: TRBD1; V: TRBV20-1; J: TRBJ1-2; size: few; CDR3: CSAIRRQGGYGYTF; DNA: TGCAGTGCTATAAGGCGACAGGGCGGCTATGGCTACACCTTC
D: -; V: TRBV20-1; J: TRBJ2-5; size: -; CDR3: CSARTSRGQETQYF; DNA: TGCAGTGCTAGAACTAGCCGGGGGCAAGAGACCCAGTACTTC
D: TRBD1; V: TRBV7-3; J: TRBJ2-2; size: -; CDR3: CASSPGQGSGELFF; DNA: TGTGCCAGCAGCCCGGGACAGGGGTCCGGGGAGCTGTTTTTT
D: -; V: TRBV10-3; J: TRBJ1-2; size: -; CDR3: CAISTEGVVGYTF; DNA: TGTGCCATCAGCACAGAGGGGGTGGTTGGCTACACCTTC
D: TRBD1; V: TRBV20-1; J: TRBJ2-3; size: -; CDR3: CSARSGQGKSDTQYF; DNA: TGCAGTGCTAGGAGCGGACAGGGGAAGAGTGATACGCAGTATTTT
D: -; V: TRBV5-1; J: TRBJ1-2; size: -; CDR3: CASSSLDGRYGYTF; DNA: TGCGCCAGCAGCTCGCTGGACGGTCGTTATGGCTACACCTTC
D: -; V: TRBV18; J: TRBJ1-3; size: few; CDR3: CASSPGDTIYF; DNA: TGTGCCAGCTCACCCGGGGACACCATATATTTT
D: -; V: TRBV7-9; J: TRBJ2-7; size: -; CDR3: CASSFARGRYEQYF; DNA: TGTGCCAGCAGCTTCGCGCGGGGACGCTACGAGCAGTACTTC
D: -; V: TRBV20-1; J: TRBJ2-5; size: few; CDR3: CSALVPDGETQYF; DNA: TGCAGTGCCTTAGTCCCCGATGGGGAGACCCAGTACTTC
D: -; V: TRBV20-1; J: TRBJ2-7; size: -; CDR3: CSASGGTPRPYEQYF; DNA: TGCAGTGCTTCCGGCGGGACCCCTAGGCCCTACGAGCAGTACTTC
D: -; V: TRBV19; J: TRBJ2-4; size: -; CDR3: CASSTWEAKNIQYF; DNA: TGTGCCAGTAGTACATGGGAAGCCAAAAACATTCAGTACTTC
D: -; V: TRBV6-1; J: TRBJ2-7; size: -; CDR3: CASRERGDEQYF; DNA: TGTGCCAGCAGGGAGCGAGGGGACGAGCAGTACTTC
D: -; V: TRBV19; J: TRBJ2-7; size: -; CDR3: CAETSLRDPLDYEQYF; DNA: TGTGCCGAAACATCCCTCCGGGACCCACTCGACTACGAGCAGTACTTC
D: TRBD1; V: TRBV6-1; J: TRBJ1-5; size: few; CDR3: CASSPVGQGGDQPQHF; DNA: TGTGCCAGCAGCCCGGTGGGACAGGGGGGTGATCAGCCCCAGCATTTT
D: -; V: TRBV30; J: TRBJ1-1; size: -; CDR3: CAWSWGDTEAFF; DNA: TGTGCCTGGAGCTGGGGGGACACTGAAGCTTTCTTT
D: TRBD2; V: TRBV20-1; J: TRBJ2-2; size: -; CDR3: CSAEGLLNTGELFF; DNA: TGCAGTGCTGAGGGACTACTCAACACCGGGGAGCTGTTTTTT
D: -; V: TRBV19; J: TRBJ2-7; size: -; CDR3: CASSSGPSEYEQYF; DNA: TGTGCCAGTAGTTCCGGACCGTCAGAATACGAGCAGTACTTC
D: TRBD1; V: TRBV7-9; J: TRBJ2-3; size: -; CDR3: CASSLGWGQPAADTQYF; DNA: TGTGCCAGCAGCTTAGGGTGGGGACAGCCCGCGGCAGATACGCAGTATTTT
D: TRBD1; V: TRBV25-1; J: TRBJ1-1; size: few; CDR3: CASSVGPRQGADTEAFF; DNA: TGTGCCAGCAGTGTTGGGCCCCGACAGGGGGCGGACACTGAAGCTTTCTTT
D: -; V: TRBV5-1; J: TRBJ1-5; size: -; CDR3: CASSLAGRSNQPQHF; DNA: TGCGCCAGCAGCTTGGCCGGGCGTAGCAATCAGCCCCAGCATTTT
D: -; V: TRBV20-1; J: TRBJ2-1; size: -; CDR3: CSASIRTRAVRASYNEQFF; DNA: TGCAGTGCTAGTATTCGAACAAGGGCAGTCCGGGCCTCCTACAATGAGCAGTTCTTC
D: -; V: TRBV10-3; J: TRBJ2-7; size: -; CDR3: CAISDSGVSEQYF; DNA: TGTGCCATCAGTGATTCAGGGGTGAGCGAGCAGTACTTC
D: -; V: TRBV6-1; J: TRBJ2-7; size: few; CDR3: CASSEAPYEQYF; DNA: TGTGCCAGCAGTGAGGCACCCTACGAGCAGTACTTC
D: -; V: TRBV7-2; J: TRBJ2-6; size: -; CDR3: CASSKSTGTGANVLTF; DNA: TGTGCCAGCAGCAAATCGACGGGAACTGGGGCCAACGTCCTGACTTTC
D: TRBD1; V: TRBV27; J: TRBJ2-4; size: -; CDR3: CASSSLPTGQGDIQYF; DNA: TGTGCCAGCAGTTCTCTCCCGACAGGGCAAGGGGACATTCAGTACTTC
D: TRBD1; V: TRBV27; J: TRBJ1-1; size: few; CDR3: CASSPQGTLNTEAFF; DNA: TGTGCCAGCAGTCCACAGGGGACTCTGAACACTGAAGCTTTCTTT
D: -; V: TRBV19; J: TRBJ1-5; size: few; CDR3: CASTHGVYNQPQHF; DNA: TGTGCCAGTACCCATGGGGTTTATAATCAGCCCCAGCATTTT
D: TRBD2; V: TRBV7-9; J: TRBJ2-3; size: few; CDR3: CATKLGGLAVTDTQYF; DNA: TGTGCCACCAAGTTAGGGGGACTAGCCGTCACAGATACGCAGTATTTT
D: TRBD2; V: TRBV20-1; J: TRBJ2-7; size: -; CDR3: CSGNERGYSYEQYF; DNA: TGCAGTGGTAATGAGCGGGGCTACTCCTACGAGCAGTACTTC
D: -; V: TRBV6-5; J: TRBJ2-2; size: -; CDR3: CASSYRRANTGELFF; DNA: TGTGCCAGCAGTTACCGGAGAGCGAACACCGGGGAGCTGTTTTTT
D: TRBD2; V: TRBV20-1; J: TRBJ2-5; size: -; CDR3: CSATLAGGETQYF; DNA: TGCAGTGCTACACTAGCGGGGGGCGAGACCCAGTACTTC
D: -; V: TRBV7-9; J: TRBJ1-3; size: once; CDR3: CASSLGGDTIYF; DNA: TGTGCCAGCAGCTTAGGGGGCGACACCATATATTTT
D: TRBD2; V: TRBV24-1; J: TRBJ2-2; size: -; CDR3: CATSGGGGTGELFF; DNA: TGTGCCACCAGTGGTGGGGGGGGTACCGGGGAGCTGTTTTTT
D: -; V: TRBV4-2; J: TRBJ2-5; size: once; CDR3: CASSQEGGSGETQYF; DNA: TGTGCCAGCAGCCAAGAGGGGGGCAGCGGGGAGACCCAGTACTTC
D: -; V: TRBV7-9; J: TRBJ2-1; size: -; CDR3: CASSSLRGRNNEQFF; DNA: TGTGCCAGCAGCTCCCTCAGGGGGAGGAACAATGAGCAGTTCTTC
D: TRBD1; V: TRBV20-1; J: TRBJ1-2; size: once; CDR3: CSARETQQGVGGYTF; DNA: TGCAGTGCTAGAGAAACCCAACAGGGGGTGGGGGGCTACACCTTC
D: TRBD1; V: TRBV20-1; J: TRBJ1-4; size: -; CDR3: CSASRIPGQGNPSATNEKLFF; DNA: TGCAGTGCTTCTCGCATCCCCGGACAGGGTAATCCTAGTGCCACTAATGAAAAACTGTTTTTT
D: -; V: TRBV21-1; J: TRBJ2-2; size: -; CDR3: CASSRWLLGGNTGELFF; DNA: TGTGCCAGCAGCAGATGGCTTCTGGGAGGGAACACCGGGGAGCTGTTTTTT
D: TRBD2; V: TRBV7-9; J: TRBJ2-7; size: -; CDR3: CASSLDASVAGVEQYF; DNA: TGTGCCAGCAGCTTAGATGCCTCGGTAGCGGGAGTAGAGCAGTACTTC